The clone carrying this TCR delta chain came up a few times. This may arise from a read error, as a much more abundant clone is one base away. Other DNA sequences from this sample encode an identical CDR3 as well. The CDR3 extends over 19 amino acids. V was pared by 0 bases and J by 0 bases, with 6 bases of the junction left unmatched. Germline values: CDR1 GEAIGNYY, CDR2 EKD. TCRdb fed the reads into CATT to redo clone calling. Here the sample spans about 8,500 delta-chain clones, roughly 3.5% being singletons. This sample is part of a study of gamma-delta chains in newborns, infants, children. Study summary: Polyclonal expansion of innate γδ T cells after birth follows microbial exposure.

Sequenced input: blood. The TCR comes from a child who was a newborn, infant or young child, either healthy, febrile or measles-vaccinated (not recorded which). The genes are TRDV2 and TRDJ3; TRDD3 agrees at 8 bases. The CDR3 loop reads CACDTVLGESSWDTRQMFF. CDR3 coding DNA: TGTGCCTGTGACACCGTGCTGGGGGAGAGCTCCTGGGACACCCGACAGATGTTTTTC.